A selection of T cell receptor beta chains follows, all from one sample in a study of OX40 agonist ivuxolimab in advanced cancers. The protocol was immunoSEQ multiplex PCR, while the TCRdb copy is restricted to in-frame clones and leaves out a portion. The sample lists roughly 77,000 clones, 92% occurring once. The sample here was CD4+ or CD8+ T cells sorted from blood, taken in a trial of the OX40 agonist ivuxolimab. These receptor sequences come from an adult with an advanced solid tumor such as melanoma, head and neck, liver or kidney cancer. Both conserved end residues are part of each CDR3. Each record gives: CDR3 length, J gene, clone size, D gene, V gene, CDR3 DNA, CDR3 protein. A D gene is named only where the DNA matches it firmly. Clone size appears in some rows only: once, few, many, or a class for an expanded clone.

cdr3_length: 14; j_call: TRBJ2-5; clone_size: once; d_call: .; v_call: TRBV28; cdr3_nt: TGTGCCAGCAGTGCCTCCGGGGGTCCAGAGACCCAGTACTTC; cdr3_aa: CASSASGGPETQYF
cdr3_length: 18; j_call: TRBJ1-3; clone_size: .; d_call: .; v_call: TRBV18; cdr3_nt: TGTGCCAGCTCACCACTTCGTTCAGACCAGACCTCTGGAAACACCATATATTTT; cdr3_aa: CASSPLRSDQTSGNTIYF
cdr3_length: 15; j_call: TRBJ1-1; clone_size: .; d_call: TRBD1; v_call: TRBV28; cdr3_nt: TGTGCCAGCAGTTTATCTTTGGGGGAGGAGGGACAGGCTTTCTTT; cdr3_aa: CASSLSLGEEGQAFF
cdr3_length: 15; j_call: TRBJ1-5; clone_size: .; d_call: TRBD1; v_call: TRBV28; cdr3_nt: TGTGCCAGCAGTTTAGAGACAGGGGGCAATCAGCCCCAGCATTTT; cdr3_aa: CASSLETGGNQPQHF
cdr3_length: 14; j_call: TRBJ1-3; clone_size: .; d_call: .; v_call: TRBV6-1; cdr3_nt: TGTGCCAGCAGGGCTCAGAGTAATGGAAACACCATATATTTT; cdr3_aa: CASRAQSNGNTIYF
cdr3_length: 14; j_call: TRBJ2-1; clone_size: .; d_call: TRBD2; v_call: TRBV2; cdr3_nt: TGTGCCAGCAGAAGACTAGCGGGAGTAGGTGAGCAGTTCTTC; cdr3_aa: CASRRLAGVGEQFF
cdr3_length: 16; j_call: TRBJ2-1; clone_size: .; d_call: .; v_call: TRBV25-1; cdr3_nt: TGTGCCAGCAGTGAATACTTGGCAGGGCGGGACAATGAGCAGTTCTTC; cdr3_aa: CASSEYLAGRDNEQFF
cdr3_length: 14; j_call: TRBJ2-2; clone_size: .; d_call: .; v_call: TRBV10-3; cdr3_nt: TGTGCCATCAGTTTGGGCACCAACACCGGGGAACTGTTTTTT; cdr3_aa: CAISLGTNTGELFF
cdr3_length: 16; j_call: TRBJ2-2; clone_size: .; d_call: .; v_call: TRBV9; cdr3_nt: TGTGCCAGCAGCGTCCATTTTGCAGGCCCCACCGGGGAGCTGTTTTTT; cdr3_aa: CASSVHFAGPTGELFF
cdr3_length: 13; j_call: TRBJ2-1; clone_size: .; d_call: TRBD2; v_call: TRBV30; cdr3_nt: TGTGCCTGGCGGACTAGCGGGAGAAATGAGCAGTTCTTC; cdr3_aa: CAWRTSGRNEQFF
cdr3_length: 11; j_call: TRBJ1-1; clone_size: .; d_call: .; v_call: TRBV11-2; cdr3_nt: TGTGCCAGCAGCCAGACCCTTAAAGGTTTCTTT; cdr3_aa: CASSQTLKGFF
cdr3_length: 14; j_call: TRBJ2-5; clone_size: .; d_call: .; v_call: TRBV7-2; cdr3_nt: TGTGCCAGCAGCTTACCGTCAGGTGCGGAGACCCAGTACTTC; cdr3_aa: CASSLPSGAETQYF
cdr3_length: 14; j_call: TRBJ1-1; clone_size: .; d_call: .; v_call: TRBV7-3; cdr3_nt: TGTGCCAGCAGCTTAAGTTCAGGGAACACTGAAGCTTTCTTT; cdr3_aa: CASSLSSGNTEAFF
cdr3_length: 16; j_call: TRBJ1-5; clone_size: .; d_call: TRBD1; v_call: TRBV15; cdr3_nt: TGTGCCACCAGCAGAACGCGACAGGGGGCATTCCAGCCCCAGCATTTT; cdr3_aa: CATSRTRQGAFQPQHF
cdr3_length: 15; j_call: TRBJ1-2; clone_size: .; d_call: TRBD1; v_call: TRBV19; cdr3_nt: TGTGCCAGTAGTGCCGGACAGGAGCTTTACTATGGCTACACCTTC; cdr3_aa: CASSAGQELYYGYTF
cdr3_length: 15; j_call: TRBJ1-5; clone_size: .; d_call: TRBD1; v_call: TRBV19; cdr3_nt: TGTGCCAGTAGTATGGGACAGGCCGTCAATCAGCCCCAGCATTTT; cdr3_aa: CASSMGQAVNQPQHF
cdr3_length: 14; j_call: TRBJ2-1; clone_size: .; d_call: TRBD2; v_call: TRBV11-3; cdr3_nt: TGTGCCAGCAGCCCCAGGACTAGCGGGAGTGAGCAGTTCTTC; cdr3_aa: CASSPRTSGSEQFF
cdr3_length: 15; j_call: TRBJ2-7; clone_size: .; d_call: TRBD2; v_call: TRBV4-1; cdr3_nt: TGCGCCAGCAGCCAAGATGGGGAGGGCCGTTACGAGCAGTACTTC; cdr3_aa: CASSQDGEGRYEQYF
cdr3_length: 12; j_call: TRBJ1-5; clone_size: .; d_call: .; v_call: TRBV18; cdr3_nt: TGTGCCAGCGCCGATAGAAATCAGCCCCAGCATTTT; cdr3_aa: CASADRNQPQHF
cdr3_length: 13; j_call: TRBJ2-7; clone_size: .; d_call: TRBD1; v_call: TRBV19; cdr3_nt: TGTGCCAGTAGTATCAACAGGGGCTACGAGCAGTACTTC; cdr3_aa: CASSINRGYEQYF
cdr3_length: 15; j_call: TRBJ1-3; clone_size: .; d_call: TRBD1; v_call: TRBV5-4; cdr3_nt: TGTGCCAGCAGCTTGACAGGGGTGTTCGGAAACACCATATATTTT; cdr3_aa: CASSLTGVFGNTIYF
cdr3_length: 18; j_call: TRBJ2-7; clone_size: .; d_call: .; v_call: TRBV4-3; cdr3_nt: TGCGCCAGCAGCCAAGTTACCTTAAGAGGACGGCTGGACTACGAGCAGTACTTC; cdr3_aa: CASSQVTLRGRLDYEQYF
cdr3_length: 15; j_call: TRBJ2-5; clone_size: .; d_call: .; v_call: TRBV7-3; cdr3_nt: TGTGCCAGCAGCTTAGTCTCCGGGCCACAAGAGACCCAGTACTTC; cdr3_aa: CASSLVSGPQETQYF
cdr3_length: 18; j_call: TRBJ2-7; clone_size: .; d_call: .; v_call: TRBV5-1; cdr3_nt: TGCGCCAGCAGCTCCGCGGGGATGGTCGGGTATGAAGTCTACGAGCAGTACTTC; cdr3_aa: CASSSAGMVGYEVYEQYF
cdr3_length: 13; j_call: TRBJ1-2; clone_size: .; d_call: .; v_call: TRBV19; cdr3_nt: TGTGCCAGTAGTATAGGAGGAAGCTATGGCTACACCTTC; cdr3_aa: CASSIGGSYGYTF
cdr3_length: 14; j_call: TRBJ2-3; clone_size: .; d_call: TRBD2; v_call: TRBV7-2; cdr3_nt: TGTGCCAGCAGCCCCCTAGCGGGAGTGGGTACGCAGTATTTT; cdr3_aa: CASSPLAGVGTQYF
cdr3_length: 15; j_call: TRBJ1-5; clone_size: .; d_call: .; v_call: TRBV21-1; cdr3_nt: TGTGCCAGCAGAGCGGAGGGGGCCAGCAATCAGCCCCAGCATTTT; cdr3_aa: CASRAEGASNQPQHF
cdr3_length: 14; j_call: TRBJ2-7; clone_size: .; d_call: .; v_call: TRBV6-1; cdr3_nt: TGTGCCAGCAGTAAGGTGAGAGGTTCCTACGAGCAGTACTTC; cdr3_aa: CASSKVRGSYEQYF
cdr3_length: 15; j_call: TRBJ2-5; clone_size: .; d_call: TRBD2; v_call: TRBV7-2; cdr3_nt: TGTGCCAGCTCGGCAGGCGGGAGGGCCACAGAGACCCAGTACTTC; cdr3_aa: CASSAGGRATETQYF
cdr3_length: 16; j_call: TRBJ2-7; clone_size: .; d_call: .; v_call: TRBV11-2; cdr3_nt: TGTGCCAGCAGTTCCAACCACTTTAGCGGTTGGGGGGAGCAGTACTTC; cdr3_aa: CASSSNHFSGWGEQYF
cdr3_length: 16; j_call: TRBJ2-7; clone_size: .; d_call: TRBD2; v_call: TRBV4-1; cdr3_nt: TGCGCCAGCAGCCAAGGTCCCGGGACTAGCGGGTACGAGCAGTACTTC; cdr3_aa: CASSQGPGTSGYEQYF
cdr3_length: 17; j_call: TRBJ2-5; clone_size: .; d_call: TRBD2; v_call: TRBV5-1; cdr3_nt: TGCGCCAGCAGCTTGGGTTTACTAGCGGGATATCAAGAGACCCAGTACTTC; cdr3_aa: CASSLGLLAGYQETQYF
cdr3_length: 14; j_call: TRBJ2-7; clone_size: .; d_call: TRBD2; v_call: TRBV30; cdr3_nt: TGTGCCTGGAGTGACGGGACTAGCGGGAACGAGCAGTACTTC; cdr3_aa: CAWSDGTSGNEQYF